Listed below are T cell receptor beta chains from one sample, sequenced in a study of cytomegalovirus exposure and HLA in healthy donors. Clones were read by immunoSEQ multiplex PCR, and TCRdb kept only the in-frame ones, dropping some. The sample holds around 190,000 clones; 60% to 85% are singletons and the top ten take about 1%. Material for sequencing was PBMCs. Receptors originate from a woman between 40 and 55 years old in good health and CMV-seronegative. Both conserved end residues are part of each CDR3. D genes are given only for firm matches. Expanded clones get a size class; other rows say once, few or many, or leave the size out.

d_call j_call v_call clone_size cdr3_aa cdr3_nt
TRBD2 TRBJ2-5 TRBV4-1 . CASSQVGLAETQYF TGCGCCAGCAGCCAGGTGGGACTAGCCGAGACCCAGTACTTC
TRBD2 TRBJ2-1 TRBV11-1 few CASSSTSGPYNEQFF TGTGCCAGCAGCTCCACTAGCGGGCCATACAATGAGCAGTTCTTC
TRBD1 TRBJ2-7 TRBV6-1 . CASSPWTGREQYF TGTGCCAGCAGCCCATGGACAGGGAGAGAGCAGTACTTC
. TRBJ2-6 TRBV19 . CASSRGAGANVLTF TGTGCCAGTAGTAGGGGGGCTGGGGCCAACGTCCTGACTTTC
TRBD1 TRBJ2-2 TRBV5-1 . CASSLLQGSNTGELFF TGCGCCAGCAGCTTATTACAGGGGTCGAACACCGGGGAGCTGTTTTTT
TRBD2 TRBJ2-1 TRBV5-1 . CASSLRTSGGDEQFF TGCGCCAGCAGCTTACGGACTAGCGGAGGTGATGAGCAGTTCTTC
. TRBJ2-1 TRBV11-1 . CASSLAPSRGEQFF TGTGCCAGCAGCTTAGCCCCCTCAAGGGGTGAGCAGTTCTTC
. TRBJ2-2 TRBV18 . CASSRTGKTGELFF TGTGCCAGCTCCCGCACAGGGAAAACCGGGGAGCTGTTTTTT
TRBD2 TRBJ2-5 TRBV5-1 once CASSLFPREGETQYF TGCGCCAGCAGCTTGTTCCCGCGGGAGGGAGAGACCCAGTACTTC
. TRBJ2-1 TRBV7-6 few CASSFPRSEQFF TGTGCCAGCAGCTTCCCTCGGAGCGAGCAGTTCTTC
. TRBJ2-3 TRBV7-2 . CASSFGLTTDTQYF TGTGCCAGCAGCTTTGGACTTACCACAGATACGCAGTATTTT
TRBD1 TRBJ1-2 TRBV9 . CASSPWTGAEGGYTF TGTGCCAGCAGCCCATGGACAGGGGCCGAAGGTGGCTACACCTTC
. TRBJ1-2 TRBV11-2 . CASSARGGGYTF TGTGCCAGCAGCGCCAGGGGCGGCGGCTACACCTTC
. TRBJ1-5 TRBV4-1 . CASSQDSGRGPQHF TGCGCCAGCAGCCAAGATTCCGGTAGGGGACCCCAGCATTTT
TRBD1 TRBJ2-3 TRBV4-3 few CASSQGVTGTAKTDTQYF TGCGCCAGCAGCCAAGGGGTGACCGGGACAGCCAAGACAGATACGCAGTATTTT
TRBD1 TRBJ2-2 TRBV5-6 . CASRRQGGTGELFF TGTGCCAGCAGGAGACAGGGTGGGACCGGGGAGCTGTTTTTT
. TRBJ1-5 TRBV7-9 . CASGRGVAQPQHF TGTGCCAGCGGGCGGGGGGTAGCTCAGCCCCAGCATTTT
. TRBJ2-1 TRBV7-8 . CASSHSSGYYNEQFF TGTGCCAGCAGCCATAGCAGTGGGTACTACAATGAGCAGTTCTTC
. TRBJ2-1 TRBV6-5 . CASSAQKGSYNEQFF TGTGCCAGCAGTGCCCAAAAGGGGTCCTACAATGAGCAGTTCTTC
TRBD1 TRBJ1-2 TRBV5-1 . CASSAGQGDGYTF TGCGCCAGCAGCGCGGGACAGGGTGATGGCTACACCTTC
. TRBJ2-4 TRBV6-1 few CASSEARSQGWLMVKNIQYF TGTGCCAGCAGTGAAGCGCGAAGTCAGGGATGGTTGATGGTCAAAAACATTCAGTACTTC
. TRBJ1-2 TRBV11-2 . CASSPVAGASYSGYTF TGTGCCAGCAGCCCAGTCGCAGGGGCGTCCTATTCTGGCTACACCTTC
. TRBJ2-5 TRBV4-1 . CASSQGAGRETQYF TGCGCCAGCAGCCAAGGTGCGGGAAGAGAGACCCAGTACTTC
TRBD2 TRBJ2-7 TRBV5-6 . CASSFPPSGPFSLSYEQYF TGTGCCAGCAGCTTCCCTCCTAGCGGACCCTTCTCACTCTCCTACGAGCAGTACTTC
. TRBJ1-1 TRBV29-1 . CSVDNRVGAFF TGCAGCGTTGATAACAGGGTGGGAGCTTTCTTT
TRBD1 TRBJ2-1 TRBV27 . CASSPSGTGVYNEQFF TGTGCCAGCAGCCCCTCCGGGACAGGGGTATACAATGAGCAGTTCTTC
. TRBJ2-7 TRBV19 . CASSRHSSPYEQYF TGTGCCAGTAGTAGACACTCCTCACCCTACGAGCAGTACTTC
TRBD2 TRBJ2-5 TRBV30 once CAWSPLAGGPKTQYF TGTGCCTGGAGTCCCCTAGCGGGAGGGCCAAAGACCCAGTACTTC
. TRBJ2-5 TRBV7-6 . CASSQLLQVAETQYF TGTGCCAGCAGCCAACTTCTTCAGGTTGCAGAGACCCAGTACTTC
. TRBJ1-1 TRBV7-2 . CASSFLGGNTEAFF TGTGCCAGCAGCTTTTTAGGCGGGAACACTGAAGCTTTCTTT
TRBD2 TRBJ2-1 TRBV29-1 . CSELGLAGGRSYNEQFF TGCAGCGAGCTGGGACTAGCGGGAGGCCGCTCCTACAATGAGCAGTTCTTC
. TRBJ1-4 TRBV4-2 few CASSQVFGREFGEKLFF TGTGCCAGCAGCCAAGTGTTTGGCCGGGAGTTTGGTGAAAAACTGTTTTTT
TRBD1 TRBJ1-1 TRBV6-4 few CASSLSGGGTEAFF TGTGCCAGCAGCCTCTCAGGGGGTGGCACTGAAGCTTTCTTT
TRBD2 TRBJ2-7 TRBV11-2 . CASSLLAGISYEQYF TGTGCCAGCAGCCTCCTAGCGGGGATTTCCTACGAGCAGTACTTC
. TRBJ1-1 TRBV5-6 . CASSLVGRGSSEAFF TGTGCCAGCAGCTTGGTAGGCAGGGGATCTTCCGAAGCTTTCTTT
. TRBJ2-5 TRBV4-3 . CASSQEVGGRETQYF TGCGCCAGCAGCCAAGAAGTAGGAGGGAGGGAGACCCAGTACTTC
. TRBJ2-2 TRBV10-3 . CAISDPGGKSNTGELFF TGTGCCATCAGTGATCCAGGAGGAAAATCGAACACCGGGGAGCTGTTTTTT
TRBD1 TRBJ1-1 TRBV7-9 . CSSSLLQGGYGSMNTEAFF TGTTCCAGCAGCTTACTTCAGGGGGGTTACGGGAGTATGAACACTGAAGCTTTCTTT
. TRBJ2-1 TRBV27 . CASSPRFGPNEQFF TGTGCCAGCAGTCCACGGTTTGGGCCCAATGAGCAGTTCTTC
. TRBJ1-5 TRBV18 . CASSPSGGSSNQPQHF TGTGCCAGCTCACCATCGGGGGGTTCGAGCAATCAGCCCCAGCATTTT
. TRBJ2-1 TRBV29-1 . CSVVYWDGSWFDEQFF TGCAGCGTTGTGTATTGGGACGGGAGTTGGTTCGATGAGCAGTTCTTC
TRBD2 TRBJ2-3 TRBV5-1 few CASSLGLTGGADTQYF TGCGCCAGCAGCTTGGGATTGACGGGAGGGGCAGATACGCAGTATTTT
TRBD1 TRBJ2-1 TRBV5-1 once CASSSGQGAYNEQFF TGCGCCAGCAGCTCGGGACAGGGGGCCTACAATGAGCAGTTCTTC
TRBD1 TRBJ2-2 TRBV9 . CASSPSTGVRTGELFF TGTGCCAGCAGCCCCTCCACAGGGGTAAGAACCGGGGAGCTGTTTTTT
TRBD2 TRBJ2-1 TRBV7-3 . CASSPGLAPWEQFF TGTGCCAGCAGCCCGGGACTAGCGCCCTGGGAGCAGTTCTTC
. TRBJ2-7 TRBV7-2 . CASSRDNNYEQYF TGTGCCAGCAGCCGGGACAACAATTACGAGCAGTACTTC
TRBD1 TRBJ2-4 TRBV19 . CASRTGQGSGNIQYF TGTGCCAGTAGGACGGGACAGGGCAGTGGAAACATTCAGTACTTC
TRBD1 TRBJ1-2 TRBV6-5 few CASSLDRDGGYTF TGTGCCAGCAGCCTCGACAGGGATGGCGGCTACACCTTC